The clone carrying this TCR beta chain has a handful of counts. This record belongs to a study of early T cells in non-severe SARS-CoV-2 infection. TCRdb itself ran the 5' RACE reads through MiXCR, one entry per CDR3 protein. The sample has under 50,000 distinct CDR3 sequences; about 23% are singletons. The sequence came from an adult who was a healthcare worker with PCR-confirmed SARS-CoV-2 infection or an uninfected control (not recorded which). The sample was whole blood, taken at baseline.

The CDR3 region is CASSVISPGRWTGELFF. CDR3 nucleotide sequence: TGTGCCAGCAGCGTTATAAGTCCGGGACGGTGGACCGGGGAGCTGTTTTTT. The chain uses TRBV7-8 and TRBJ2-2; possibly TRBD1 or TRBD2 for D (5 bases each). Germline loops: CDR1 SGHVS, CDR2 FQNEAQ. V was cut by 5 bases and J by 5 bases, with 21 bases left in between. CDR3 length: 17 residues.